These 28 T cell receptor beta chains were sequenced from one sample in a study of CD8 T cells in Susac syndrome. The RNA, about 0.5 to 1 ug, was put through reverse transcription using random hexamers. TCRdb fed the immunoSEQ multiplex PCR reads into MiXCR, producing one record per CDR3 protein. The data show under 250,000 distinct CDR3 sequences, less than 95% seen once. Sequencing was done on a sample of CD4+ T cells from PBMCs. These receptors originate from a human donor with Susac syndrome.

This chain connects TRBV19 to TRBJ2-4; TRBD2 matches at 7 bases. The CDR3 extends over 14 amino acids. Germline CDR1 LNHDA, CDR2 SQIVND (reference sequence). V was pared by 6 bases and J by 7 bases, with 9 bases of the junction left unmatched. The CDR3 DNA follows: TGTGCCAGTAGCACTGAGCGGGGAGGCAACATTCAGTACTTC. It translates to CASSTERGGNIQYF.

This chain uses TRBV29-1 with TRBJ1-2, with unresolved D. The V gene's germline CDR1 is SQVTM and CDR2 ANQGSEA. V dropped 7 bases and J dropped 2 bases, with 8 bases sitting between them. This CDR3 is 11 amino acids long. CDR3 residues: CSDGKNYGYTF. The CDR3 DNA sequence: TGCAGCGACGGGAAAAACTATGGCTACACCTTC. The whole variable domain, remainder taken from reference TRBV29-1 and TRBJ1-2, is SAVISQKPSRDICQRGTSLTIQCQVDSQVTMMFWYRQQPGQSLTLIATANQGSEATYESGFVIDKFPISRPNLTFSTLTVSNMSPEDSSIYLCSDGKNYGYTFGSGTRLTVV.

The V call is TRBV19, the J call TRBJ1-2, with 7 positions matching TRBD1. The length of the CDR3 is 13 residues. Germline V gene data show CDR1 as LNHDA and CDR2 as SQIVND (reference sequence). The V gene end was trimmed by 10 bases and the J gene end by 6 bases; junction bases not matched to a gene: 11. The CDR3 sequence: CATTPTGTHGYTF. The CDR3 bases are TGTGCCACTACCCCGACAGGGACCCATGGCTACACCTTC.

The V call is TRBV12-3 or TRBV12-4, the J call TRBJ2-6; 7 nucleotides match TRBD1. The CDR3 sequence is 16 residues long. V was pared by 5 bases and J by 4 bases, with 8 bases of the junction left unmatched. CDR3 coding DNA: TGTGCCAGCAGTCTCGGACAGGCTGGAGGGGCCAACGTCCTGACTTTC. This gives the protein CASSLGQAGGANVLTF.

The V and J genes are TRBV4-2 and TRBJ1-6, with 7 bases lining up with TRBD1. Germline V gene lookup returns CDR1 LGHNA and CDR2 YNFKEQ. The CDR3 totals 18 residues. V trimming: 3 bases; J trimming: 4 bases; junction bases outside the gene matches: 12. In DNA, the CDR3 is TGTGCCAGCAGCCATACGGGGACAGCCCTGAATTATAATTCACCCCTCCACTTT. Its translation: CASSHTGTALNYNSPLHF.

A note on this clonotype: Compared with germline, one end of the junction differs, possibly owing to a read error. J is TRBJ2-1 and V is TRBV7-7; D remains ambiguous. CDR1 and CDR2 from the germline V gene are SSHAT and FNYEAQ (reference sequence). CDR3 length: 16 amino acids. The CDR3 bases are TGTGCTAGCAGTTTTGGTAGGGATGGCTCCTACAATGAGCAGTTCTTC. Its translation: CASSFGRDGSYNEQFF. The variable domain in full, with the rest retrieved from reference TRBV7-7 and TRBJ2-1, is GAGVSQSPRYKVTKRGQDVTLRCDPISSHATLYWYQQALGQGPEFLTYFNYEAQPDKSGLPSDRFSAERPEGSISTLTIQRTEQRDSAMYRCASSFGRDGSYNEQFFGPGTRLTVL.

In nucleotides, the CDR3 is TGTGCCAGCAGCCAAGACGTCGACAGGGCCCAAGAGACCCAGTACTTC. This encodes CASSQDVDRAQETQYF. This rearrangement joins TRBV14 to TRBJ2-5, with TRBD1 identical over 7 bases. The CDR3 loop spans 16 amino acids. The germline CDR1 and CDR2 sequences are SGHDN and FVKESK. V lost 0 bases to trimming and J lost 1 base; unmatched junction nucleotides: 5.

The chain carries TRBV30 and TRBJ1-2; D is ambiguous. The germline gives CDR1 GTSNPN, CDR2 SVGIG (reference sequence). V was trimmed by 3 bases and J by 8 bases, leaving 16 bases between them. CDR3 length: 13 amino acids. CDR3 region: CAWSAGLPRGYTF. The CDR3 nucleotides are TGTGCCTGGAGCGCCGGACTTCCCCGAGGCTACACCTTC.

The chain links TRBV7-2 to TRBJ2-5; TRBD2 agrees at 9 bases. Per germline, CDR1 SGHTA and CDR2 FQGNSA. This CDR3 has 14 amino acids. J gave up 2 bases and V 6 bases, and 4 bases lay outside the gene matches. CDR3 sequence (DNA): TGTGCCAGCAGGCGGGGGGGCGGGCAAGAGACCCAGTACTTC. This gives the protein CASRRGGGQETQYF.

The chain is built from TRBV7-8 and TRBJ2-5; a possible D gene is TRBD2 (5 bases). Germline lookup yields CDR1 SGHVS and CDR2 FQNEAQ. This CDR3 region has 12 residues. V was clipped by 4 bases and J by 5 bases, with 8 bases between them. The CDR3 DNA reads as TGTGCCAGCAGCTCGGGGTGGGAGACCCAGTACTTC. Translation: CASSSGWETQYF.

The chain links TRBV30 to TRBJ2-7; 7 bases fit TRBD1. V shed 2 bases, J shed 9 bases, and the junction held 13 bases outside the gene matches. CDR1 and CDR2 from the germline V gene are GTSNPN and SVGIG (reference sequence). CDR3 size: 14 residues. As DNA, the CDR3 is TGTGCCTGGAGTCCAGGACAGGCCCACGTAGTGCAGTACTTC. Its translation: CAWSPGQAHVVQYF.

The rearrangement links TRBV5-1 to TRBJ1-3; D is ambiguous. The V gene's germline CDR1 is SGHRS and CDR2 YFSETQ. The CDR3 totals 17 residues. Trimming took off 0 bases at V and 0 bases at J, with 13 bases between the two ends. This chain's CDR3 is CASSLDVPTFSGNTIYF. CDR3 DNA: TGCGCCAGCAGCTTGGACGTCCCCACCTTCTCTGGAAACACCATATATTTT.

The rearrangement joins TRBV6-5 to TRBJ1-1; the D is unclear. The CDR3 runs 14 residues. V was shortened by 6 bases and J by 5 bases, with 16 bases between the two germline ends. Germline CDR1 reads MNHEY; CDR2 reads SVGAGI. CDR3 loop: CASSSRHVGTEAFF. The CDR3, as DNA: TGTGCCAGCAGCTCTCGACACGTCGGGACTGAAGCTTTCTTT.

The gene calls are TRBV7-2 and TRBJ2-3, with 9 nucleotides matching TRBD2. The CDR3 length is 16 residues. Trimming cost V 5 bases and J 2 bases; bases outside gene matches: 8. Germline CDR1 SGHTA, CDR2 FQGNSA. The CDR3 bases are TGTGCCAGCAGCCCCCAAGCGGGGGGCGCCACAGATACGCAGTATTTT. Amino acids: CASSPQAGGATDTQYF.

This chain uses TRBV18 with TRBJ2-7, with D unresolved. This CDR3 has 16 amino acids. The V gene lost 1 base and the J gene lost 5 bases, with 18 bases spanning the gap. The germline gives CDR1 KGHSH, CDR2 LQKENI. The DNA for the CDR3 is TGTGCCAGCTCACCACGCCACGGGCAGGCGAAGAACGAGCAGTACTTC. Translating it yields CASSPRHGQAKNEQYF.

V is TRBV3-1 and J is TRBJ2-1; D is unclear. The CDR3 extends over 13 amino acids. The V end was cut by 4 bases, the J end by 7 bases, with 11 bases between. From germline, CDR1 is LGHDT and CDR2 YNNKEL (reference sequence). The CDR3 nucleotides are TGTGCCAGCAGCCTCAAGGGTGGGAATGAGCAGTTCTTC. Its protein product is CASSLKGGNEQFF.

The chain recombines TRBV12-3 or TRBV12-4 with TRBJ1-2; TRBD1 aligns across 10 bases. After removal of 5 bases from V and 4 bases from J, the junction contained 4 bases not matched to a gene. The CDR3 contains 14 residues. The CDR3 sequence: CASSTGQGTYGYTF. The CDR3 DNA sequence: TGTGCCAGCAGTACGGGACAGGGGACCTATGGCTACACCTTC.

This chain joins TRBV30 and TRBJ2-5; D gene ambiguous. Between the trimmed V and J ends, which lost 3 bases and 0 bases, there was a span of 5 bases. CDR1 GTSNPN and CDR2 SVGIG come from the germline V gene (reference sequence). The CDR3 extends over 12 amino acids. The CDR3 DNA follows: TGTGCCTGGAGCGCCAACCAAGAGACCCAGTACTTC. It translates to CAWSANQETQYF.

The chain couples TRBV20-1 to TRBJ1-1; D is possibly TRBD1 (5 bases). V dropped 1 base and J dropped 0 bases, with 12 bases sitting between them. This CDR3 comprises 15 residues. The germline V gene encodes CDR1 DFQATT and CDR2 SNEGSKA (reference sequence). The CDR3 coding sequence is TGCAGTGCTAGAGGGCGGGACGGCATGAACACTGAAGCTTTCTTT. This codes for CSARGRDGMNTEAFF.

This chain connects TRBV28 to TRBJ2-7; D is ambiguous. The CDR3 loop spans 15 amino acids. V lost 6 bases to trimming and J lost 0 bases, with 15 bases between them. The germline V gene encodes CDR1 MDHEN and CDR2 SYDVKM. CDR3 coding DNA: TGTGCCAGCAGCCCCAGGACGGATCGCTCCTACGAGCAGTACTTC. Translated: CASSPRTDRSYEQYF.

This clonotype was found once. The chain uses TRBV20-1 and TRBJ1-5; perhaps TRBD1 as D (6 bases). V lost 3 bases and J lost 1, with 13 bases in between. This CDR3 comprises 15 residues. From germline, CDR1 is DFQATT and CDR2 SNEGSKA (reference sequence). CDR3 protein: CSAREGVQSNQPQHF. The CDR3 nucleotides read TGCAGTGCTAGGGAGGGGGTTCAAAGCAATCAGCCCCAGCATTTT.

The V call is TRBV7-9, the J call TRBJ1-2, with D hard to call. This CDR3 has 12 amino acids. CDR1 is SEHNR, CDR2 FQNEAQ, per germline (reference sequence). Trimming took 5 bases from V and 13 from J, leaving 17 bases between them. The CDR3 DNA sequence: TGTGCCAGCAGCCTCCACGGGCAGTACTTCACCTTC. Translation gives CASSLHGQYFTF.

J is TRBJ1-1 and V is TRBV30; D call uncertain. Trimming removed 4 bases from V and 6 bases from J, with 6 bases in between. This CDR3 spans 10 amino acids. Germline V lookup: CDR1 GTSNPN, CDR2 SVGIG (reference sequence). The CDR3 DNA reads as TGTGCCTGGACACAGTCTGAAGCTTTCTTT. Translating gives CAWTQSEAFF.

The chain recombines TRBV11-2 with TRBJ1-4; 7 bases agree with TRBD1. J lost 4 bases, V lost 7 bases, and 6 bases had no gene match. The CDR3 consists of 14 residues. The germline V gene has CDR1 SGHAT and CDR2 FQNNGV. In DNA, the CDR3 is TGTGCCAGCAACGGAGGGACAGTTAATGAAAAACTGTTTTTT. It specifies CASNGGTVNEKLFF.

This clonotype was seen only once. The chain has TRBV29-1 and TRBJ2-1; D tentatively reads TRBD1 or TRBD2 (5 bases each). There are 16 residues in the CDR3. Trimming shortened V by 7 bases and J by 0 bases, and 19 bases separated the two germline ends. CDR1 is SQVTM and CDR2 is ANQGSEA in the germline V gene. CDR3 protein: CSAVGVITSSYNEQFF. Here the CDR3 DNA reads TGCAGCGCCGTGGGGGTTATAACAAGCTCCTACAATGAGCAGTTCTTC.

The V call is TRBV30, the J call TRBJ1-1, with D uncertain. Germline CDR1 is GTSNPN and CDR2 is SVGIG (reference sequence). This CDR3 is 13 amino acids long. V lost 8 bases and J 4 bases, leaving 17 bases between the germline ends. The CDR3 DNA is TGTGCCGTACTGAGAATACAAGGCACTGAAGCTTTCTTT. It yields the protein CAVLRIQGTEAFF.

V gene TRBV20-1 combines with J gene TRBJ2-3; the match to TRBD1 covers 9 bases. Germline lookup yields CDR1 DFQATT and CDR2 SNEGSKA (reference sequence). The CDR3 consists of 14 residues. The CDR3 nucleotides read TGCAGCGCTTTGACAGGGGGGGAGGTAGATACGCAGTATTTT. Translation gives CSALTGGEVDTQYF.

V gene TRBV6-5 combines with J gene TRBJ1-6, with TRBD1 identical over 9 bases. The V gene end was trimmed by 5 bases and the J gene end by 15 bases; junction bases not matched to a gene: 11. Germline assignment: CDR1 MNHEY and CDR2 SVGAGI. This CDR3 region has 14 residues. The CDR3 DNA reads TGTGCCAGCAGTCCGGACAGGGGCACTTACTACCTCCACTTT. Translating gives CASSPDRGTYYLHF.